Listed below are T cell receptor beta chains from one sample, sequenced in a study of blood T cell repertoires in COVID-19. Some clones are missing from TCRdb's copy, which holds only in-frame ones; the method was immunoSEQ multiplex PCR. Found here are 250,000 to 350,000 clones, less than 90% of them singletons; the top ten hold under 15%. Sequenced material: peripheral blood. The origin of the receptors is a woman in her seventies with COVID-19, enrolled during active disease. Both conserved end residues are part of each CDR3. The D gene is left open where the match is weak. Clone size is given for some rows only: seen once, a few or many times, or a class if the clone is expanded.

v_gene	d_gene	j_gene	abundance	CDR3nt	CDR3aa
TRBV7-9	-	TRBJ1-2	-	TGTGCCAGCAGCCCAATCTCAGGATTTTATGGCTACACCTTC	CASSPISGFYGYTF
TRBV7-2	TRBD1	TRBJ1-2	-	TGTGCCAGCAGCCCGGACAGGGGAAACTATGGCTACACCTTC	CASSPDRGNYGYTF
TRBV19	-	TRBJ1-5	-	TGTGCCAGTAGTATTTACGGAGGGTTTCAGCCCCAGCATTTT	CASSIYGGFQPQHF
TRBV5-6	TRBD1	TRBJ2-3	once	TGTGCCAGCAGCGCGGGGACAGGGGAGGGAAATACGCAGTATTTT	CASSAGTGEGNTQYF
TRBV5-4	-	TRBJ1-2	-	TGTGCCAGCAGTAGGGGGGGCGTAGGAGGCTACACCTTC	CASSRGGVGGYTF
TRBV5-4	-	TRBJ2-5	-	TGTGCCAGCAGCCCGGATATGGCAGGGCAAGGAGAGACCCAGTACTTC	CASSPDMAGQGETQYF
TRBV27	-	TRBJ1-6	-	TGTGCCAGCAGTTCCTCGACCTGGAGATCACCCCTCCACTTT	CASSSSTWRSPLHF
TRBV10-3	TRBD2	TRBJ2-5	-	TGTGCCATCAGTGACCCTAGCGGGGGGGCATTTGGAAAGACCCAGTACTTC	CAISDPSGGAFGKTQYF
TRBV28	-	TRBJ2-2	-	TGTGCCAGCAGGCGGGACGCGATGAACACCGGGGAGCTGTTTTTT	CASRRDAMNTGELFF
TRBV2	TRBD1	TRBJ1-2	-	TGTGCCAGCAGTGCGACAGGGGGGGCCTATGGCTACACCTTC	CASSATGGAYGYTF
TRBV2	TRBD1	TRBJ2-4	-	TGTGCCAGCAGCGCGACAGGGAATGTTGACAAAAACATTCAGTACTTC	CASSATGNVDKNIQYF
TRBV3-1/TRBV3-2	-	TRBJ2-7	-	TGTGCCAGCAGCCCGCGACTAGGCTACGAGCAGTACTTC	CASSPRLGYEQYF
TRBV7-2	-	TRBJ2-5	-	TGTGCCAGCAGCTTATTGGGTCAGGCCAGGGAGACCCAGTACTTC	CASSLLGQARETQYF
TRBV10-3	TRBD1	TRBJ1-6	-	TGTGCCAATCGGGACAGCGATAATTCACCCCTCCACTTT	CANRDSDNSPLHF
TRBV24-1	TRBD1	TRBJ1-2	-	TGTGCCACCAGTGATGCGAGGACAGGGGAGACCGGCTACACCTTC	CATSDARTGETGYTF
TRBV7-3	TRBD1	TRBJ2-2	-	TGTGCCAGCAGCACAGGGGTAACCGGGGAGCTGTTTTTT	CASSTGVTGELFF
TRBV2	TRBD2	TRBJ2-1	-	TGTGCCAGCAGTGAAAGGAGCGGGGGGGCTCTCAATGAGCAGTTCTTC	CASSERSGGALNEQFF
TRBV6-4	TRBD1	TRBJ2-7	-	TGTGCCAGCAGTACCACAGCCGGGACAGGGCGGAACGAGCAGTACTTC	CASSTTAGTGRNEQYF
TRBV25-1	-	TRBJ1-3	-	TGTGCCAGCAGTGCACGAGTTTCTGGAAACACCATATATTTT	CASSARVSGNTIYF
TRBV4-1	-	TRBJ1-1	-	TGCGCCAGCAGCCACGGGGTTTACGGGGTTGAAGCTTTCTTT	CASSHGVYGVEAFF
TRBV19	-	TRBJ2-1	-	TGTGCCAGTAGTATAGCGGGGGGCCTATACAATGAGCAGTTCTTC	CASSIAGGLYNEQFF
TRBV6-5	TRBD1	TRBJ1-1	few	TGTGCCAGCAGTTACGGGACAGGATCCACTGAAGCTTTCTTT	CASSYGTGSTEAFF
TRBV20-1	-	TRBJ1-4	-	TGCAGTGCTAGTCGACAGAATGAAAAACTGTTTTTT	CSASRQNEKLFF
TRBV24-1	-	TRBJ1-2	-	TGTGCCACCAGTGACGGCAGGTACTATGGCTACACCTTC	CATSDGRYYGYTF
TRBV6-1	-	TRBJ1-2	once	TGTGCCAGCAGTGAATTAGGTTCCTCGAGGTTCTCAGGCTACACCTTC	CASSELGSSRFSGYTF
TRBV5-4	TRBD2	TRBJ2-1	-	TGTGCCAGCAGCCCGGGGGGACTAGCCTCGAAGGACGAGCAGTTCTTC	CASSPGGLASKDEQFF
TRBV29-1	-	TRBJ2-2	-	TGCAGCGTTGAAGACCCTCTAGGGGAAGGCGGGGAGCTGTTTTTT	CSVEDPLGEGGELFF
TRBV27	TRBD2	TRBJ2-1	once	TGTGCCAGCAGTCGATCACTAGCGGGGGGCAATGAGCAGTTCTTC	CASSRSLAGGNEQFF
TRBV27	TRBD1	TRBJ2-1	-	TGTGCCAGCAGCCACAGGGGGATATACAATGAGCAGTTCTTC	CASSHRGIYNEQFF
TRBV24-1	TRBD1	TRBJ2-3	-	TGTGCCACCAGTGCGGCCGGGACAGGCACAGATACGCAGTATTTT	CATSAAGTGTDTQYF
TRBV9	TRBD2	TRBJ2-1	-	TGTGCCAGCAGCACATCGGGGCGGGGGGGCCCCAGCGATGAGCAGTTCTTC	CASSTSGRGGPSDEQFF
TRBV7-9	TRBD2	TRBJ2-3	-	TGTGCCAGCAGCTTCCTAGCGGGGGGCACAGATACGCAGTATTTT	CASSFLAGGTDTQYF
TRBV9	TRBD2	TRBJ2-3	-	TGTGCCAGCAGCGTCCAGGGACTACTCACAGATACGCAGTATTTT	CASSVQGLLTDTQYF
TRBV5-8	-	TRBJ2-5	-	TGTGCCAGCAGCTTGAAGGGGCAAGAGACCCAGTACTTC	CASSLKGQETQYF
TRBV5-8	-	TRBJ1-3	-	TGTGCCAGCAGGCGAGCGGGGGCCTCTGGAAACACCATATATTTT	CASRRAGASGNTIYF
TRBV6-5	-	TRBJ1-6	-	TGTGCCAGCAAGGAGACAGGAGATAATTCACCCCTCCACTTT	CASKETGDNSPLHF
TRBV11-2	TRBD2	TRBJ2-7	-	TGTGCCAGCACCCTCGAACACGGGGGGAACTACGAGCAGTACTTC	CASTLEHGGNYEQYF
TRBV27	TRBD1	TRBJ1-5	-	TGTGCCAGCAGCTCCGTGGACAGGTCTAGCAATCAGCCCCAGCATTTT	CASSSVDRSSNQPQHF
TRBV5-6	TRBD1	TRBJ1-1	-	TGTGCCAGCAGCTTTGCGCGACAGGGGAGCACTGAAGCTTTCTTT	CASSFARQGSTEAFF
TRBV9	TRBD1	TRBJ1-2	-	TGTGCCAGCAGCGCAACCGGGACAGGTGCCTCTTCCTATGGCTACACCTTC	CASSATGTGASSYGYTF
TRBV9	-	TRBJ2-3	-	TGTGCCAGCAGCGTAGCCCCGCGCCCCTCAGGGGGCACAGATACGCAGTATTTT	CASSVAPRPSGGTDTQYF